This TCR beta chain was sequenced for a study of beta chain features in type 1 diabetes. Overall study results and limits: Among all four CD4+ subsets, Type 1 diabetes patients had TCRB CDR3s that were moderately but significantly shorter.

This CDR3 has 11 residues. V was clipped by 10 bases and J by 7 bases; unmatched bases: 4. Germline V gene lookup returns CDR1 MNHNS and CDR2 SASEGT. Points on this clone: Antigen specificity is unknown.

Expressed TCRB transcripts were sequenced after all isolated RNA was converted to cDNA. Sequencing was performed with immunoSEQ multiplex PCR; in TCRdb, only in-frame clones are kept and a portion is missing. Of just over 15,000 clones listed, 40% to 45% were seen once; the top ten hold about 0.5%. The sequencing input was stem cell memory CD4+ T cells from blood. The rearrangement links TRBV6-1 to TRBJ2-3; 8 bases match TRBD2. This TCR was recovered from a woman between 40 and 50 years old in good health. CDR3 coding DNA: TGTGCCACCCGGGGGGGATATACGCAGTATTTT. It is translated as CATRGGYTQYF.